The 12 T cell receptor beta chains below were found in one sample sequenced in a study of CD8 T cells in Susac syndrome. Reverse transcription of 0.5 to 1 ug RNA was carried out with random hexamers. TCRdb processed the immunoSEQ multiplex PCR reads anew with MiXCR; each CDR3 protein has one entry. The sample has under 200,000 distinct CDR3 sequences; approximately 95% are singletons. The sample consisted of CD4+ T cells from PBMCs. All receptors derive from a human donor in good health.

In this sample, this clonotype turned up once. An end of the junction does not agree with germline; a read error may underlie this. The CDR3 spells CASTLGGTTYEQYF. CDR3 DNA: TGTGCCAGCACCTTAGGAGGAACCACCTACGAGCAGTACTTC. The chain uses TRBV7-9 and TRBJ2-7; possible D gene TRBD2, 5 bases. CDR3 length equals 14 residues. Germline V lookup: CDR1 SEHNR, CDR2 FQNEAQ (reference sequence).

The J gene is TRBJ1-2, the V gene TRBV20-1, with 12 bases identical to TRBD1. The CDR3 totals 13 residues. V lost 4 bases and J lost 7; bases outside the gene matches: 4. Germline V gene sequence: CDR1 DFQATT, CDR2 SNEGSKA (reference sequence). CDR3 bases: TGCAGTGCTAACCGGGACAGGGGGCTTGGCTACACCTTC. Its protein product is CSANRDRGLGYTF.

The chain couples TRBV24-1 to TRBJ2-3; 7 nucleotides match TRBD2. This CDR3 comprises 15 residues. The V gene's germline CDR1 is KGHDR and CDR2 SFDVKD. J lost 5 bases, V lost 6 bases, and 10 bases had no gene match. CDR3 sequence (DNA): TGTGCCACCAGTCCGACCAGCGGGGCGGGAGATACGCAGTATTTT. This gives the protein CATSPTSGAGDTQYF.

The V call is TRBV19, the J call TRBJ2-1, with D tentatively TRBD1 (6 bases). The CDR3 covers 16 residues. The germline V gene has CDR1 LNHDA and CDR2 SQIVND (reference sequence). V shed 1 base and J shed 4 bases, with 14 bases lying between them. The CDR3 loop is CASSIGGSGQYNEQFF. CDR3 DNA sequence: TGTGCCAGTAGTATAGGAGGGTCCGGACAGTACAATGAGCAGTTCTTC.

The genes are TRBV29-1 and TRBJ2-3; either TRBD1 or TRBD2 may fit D (5 bases each). Germline CDR1 is SQVTM and CDR2 is ANQGSEA. Trimming left V 8 bases short and J 10 bases short, with 16 bases between. The CDR3 consists of 11 residues. The CDR3 nucleotides are TGCAGCAGTGACAGCGGTGGGTCGCAGTATTTT. Translating it yields CSSDSGGSQYF.

V and J are TRBV7-9 and TRBJ1-1; D is uncertain. Germline V CDR1 and CDR2: SEHNR, FQNEAQ (reference sequence). This CDR3 has 14 amino acids. Trimming removed 5 bases from V and 3 bases from J, with 13 bases in between. In DNA, the CDR3 is TGTGCCAGCAGCCCGAGCCCGGGGTACACTGAAGCTTTCTTT. Translated: CASSPSPGYTEAFF.

The genes are TRBV2 and TRBJ2-3; tentatively, D is TRBD2 (6 bases). The CDR3 totals 15 residues. Trimming stripped 6 bases from V and 3 bases from J, with 16 bases between. Germline CDR1 reads SNHLY; CDR2 reads FYNNEI. Here the CDR3 reads CASRAGRSGTDTQYF. CDR3 bases: TGTGCCAGCAGGGCGGGGAGATCAGGGACAGATACGCAGTATTTT.

The rearrangement joins TRBV29-1 to TRBJ2-7; 14 nucleotides agree with TRBD2. In germline, CDR1 is SQVTM, CDR2 ANQGSEA. The CDR3 runs 14 residues. V gave up 5 bases and J gave up 5 bases; unmatched junction bases: 5. The CDR3 is CSVRTSGGMNEQYF. Written as DNA, the CDR3 is TGCAGCGTTAGGACTAGCGGGGGGATGAACGAGCAGTACTTC.

The chain uses TRBV20-1 and TRBJ2-7, with a tentative D call TRBD2 (6 bases). Germline V gene sequence: CDR1 DFQATT, CDR2 SNEGSKA (reference sequence). The CDR3 has 13 amino acids. V was shortened by 3 bases and J by 2 bases, with 11 bases between the two germline ends. CDR3 sequence: CSASRLEAYEQYF. In DNA form, the CDR3 reads TGCAGTGCTAGCCGACTAGAAGCCTACGAGCAGTACTTC.

V usage is TRBV29-1 and J usage is TRBJ2-1, with 10 bases that match TRBD2. The germline gives CDR1 SQVTM, CDR2 ANQGSEA. The CDR3 totals 13 residues. V gave up 1 base and J gave up 16 bases; unmatched junction bases: 10. CDR3 in amino acids: CSVEVLGLAGDFF. The CDR3 DNA reads as TGCAGCGTTGAAGTGTTAGGGCTAGCGGGAGATTTCTTC.

The chain links TRBV28 to TRBJ1-5; a weak D match, TRBD1 (5 bases). This CDR3 has 15 amino acids. CDR1 and CDR2 (germline): MDHEN, SYDVKM. Trimming cost V 8 bases and J 2 bases, with 16 bases left between them. In DNA form, the CDR3 reads TGTGCCAGCGGGACTGGTGGGGATGGCAATCAGCCCCAGCATTTT. Its translation: CASGTGGDGNQPQHF.

V and J are TRBV20-1 and TRBJ1-4; D ambiguous. Between the trimmed V and J ends, which lost 6 bases and 0 bases, there was a span of 11 bases. The CDR3 runs 14 residues. Germline values: CDR1 DFQATT, CDR2 SNEGSKA (reference sequence). The CDR3 region has the DNA TGCAGTGCCCAGCGAGGGTCAACTAATGAAAAACTGTTTTTT. This codes for CSAQRGSTNEKLFF.